The 3 T cell receptor beta chains listed next were all sequenced from one sample in a study of blood T cells in healthy people across ages. Next came a second PCR, run for about 6 to 12 cycles, which used a sample-barcoded 5' primer along with a J-beta primer mix. In TCRdb, the 5' RACE reads were re-called with MiXCR into one record per CDR3 protein. The table includes about 620,000 distinct CDR3 sequences, under 65% detected once. The specimen sequenced was blood. Every receptor here comes from a woman aged 80 or older in good health.

The genes are TRBV12-3 or TRBV12-4 and TRBJ1-5; D ambiguous. The CDR3 spans 13 residues. V shed 2 bases and J shed 4 bases, with 6 bases lying between them. CDR3: CASSLMGNQPQHF. The CDR3 DNA is TGTGCCAGCAGTTTAATGGGAAATCAGCCCCAGCATTTT.

This clonotype turned up a few times. The chain links TRBV28 to TRBJ1-5, with a possible D match to TRBD1 (5 bases). Trimming removed 5 bases at V and 4 bases at J, with 15 bases between. Germline V gene sequence: CDR1 MDHEN, CDR2 SYDVKM. The CDR3 length is 15 residues. CDR3 nucleotides: TGTGCCAGCAGTCTGAAATCAGGGAGAAATCAGCCCCAGCATTTT. This sequence encodes CASSLKSGRNQPQHF.

The rearrangement links TRBV7-2 to TRBJ2-3, with D hard to call. Germline V gene sequence: CDR1 SGHTA, CDR2 FQGNSA. Trimming took off 4 bases at V and 2 bases at J, with 10 bases between the two ends. The CDR3 has 14 amino acids. The CDR3 is CASSSLGHTDTQYF. The CDR3 DNA is TGTGCCAGCAGCTCCCTGGGCCACACAGATACGCAGTATTTT. Full variable domain (remainder filled in from reference TRBV7-2 and TRBJ2-3): GAGVSQSPSNKVTEKGKDVELRCDPISGHTALYWYRQSLGQGLEFLIYFQGNSAPDKSGLPSDRFSAERTGGSVSTLTIQRTQQEDSAVYLCASSSLGHTDTQYFGPGTRLTVL.